The 8 T cell receptor beta chains below all came from one sample that was sequenced in a study of identical twins (TCRdb year 2016). The library was obtained by 5' RACE. Reads for this sample came from an Illumina HiSeq 2000. In-frame beta chains were kept once TCRdb had trimmed the public reads at Q25 with fastp and called clones with MiXCR. Rows matching on CDR3 protein sequence are summarized as one entry with the most common DNA and genes. A total of some 96,000 distinct CDR3 sequences appear in this sample, 4.5% to 6.5% of them only once. The ten largest clonotypes hold about 12% of the sample. The material sequenced was memory T cells sorted from blood. The cell subset or site label, as the study defines it: CD45RO+ enriched T cells. The receptors were sampled from a woman in her forties or fifties in good health.

This chain joins TRBV5-4 and TRBJ2-7, with D maybe TRBD1 (6 bases). Trimming took off 1 base at V and 7 bases at J, with 9 bases between the two ends. The CDR3 is 12 residues long. Germline V gene data show CDR1 as SGHNT and CDR2 as YYREEE (reference sequence). The CDR3 nucleotides are TGTGCCAGCAGCTTGACAGGGCGTGAGCAGTACTTC. This encodes CASSLTGREQYF. The variable domain in full, completed from reference TRBV5-4 and TRBJ2-7, reads ETGVTQSPTHLIKTRGQQVTLRCSSQSGHNTVSWYQQALGQGPQFIFQYYREEENGRGNFPPRFSGLQFPNYSSELNVNALELDDSALYLCASSLTGREQYFGPGTRLTVT.

This clonotype appeared a few times. The V gene is TRBV20-1, the J gene TRBJ2-1; 8 bases are a match to TRBD2. In germline, CDR1 is DFQATT, CDR2 SNEGSKA (reference sequence). The CDR3 covers 15 residues. With 4 bases clipped from V and 4 bases from J, the junction kept 9 bases outside the gene matches. The CDR3 loop is CSATLIAGIYNEQFF. In nucleotides, the CDR3 is TGCAGTGCTACACTTATAGCGGGGATTTACAATGAGCAGTTCTTC.

This clonotype was picked up many times. This chain links TRBV10-3 with TRBJ1-5; possibly TRBD1 for D (5 bases). Germline-derived CDR1 and CDR2 are ENHRY and SYGVKD. This CDR3 spans 16 amino acids. Trimming cost V 2 bases and J 6 bases, with 17 bases left between them. The CDR3 reads CAISESAAGQGQPQHF. The CDR3 DNA reads TGTGCCATCAGTGAGAGTGCGGCAGGGCAGGGTCAGCCCCAGCATTTT.

There are many counts of this clonotype. This chain links TRBV7-7 with TRBJ2-2; D gene ambiguous. CDR3 size: 13 residues. CDR1 and CDR2 (germline): SSHAT, FNYEAQ (reference sequence). Trimming cost V 7 bases and J 0 bases, with 6 bases left between them. The CDR3 nucleotides are TGTGCCAGCACCCGATCGAACACCGGGGAGCTGTTTTTT. Residues: CASTRSNTGELFF.

This clonotype was seen many times. The genes are TRBV11-2 and TRBJ2-3; tentatively, D is TRBD2 (6 bases). The CDR3 is 14 residues long. Germline V gene lookup returns CDR1 SGHAT and CDR2 FQNNGV. Trimming stripped 0 bases from V and 8 bases from J, with 12 bases between. CDR3 in amino acids: CASSLDGGRGTQYF. DNA of the CDR3: TGTGCCAGCAGCTTAGACGGGGGTAGAGGTACGCAGTATTTT. The full variable domain, in which reference TRBV11-2 and TRBJ2-3 provide the parts outside the CDR3, is EAGVAQSPRYKIIEKRQSVAFWCNPISGHATLYWYQQILGQGPKLLIQFQNNGVVDDSQLPKDRFSAERLKGVDSTLKIQPAKLEDSAVYLCASSLDGGRGTQYFGPGTRLTVL.

This clonotype was seen at least ten times. This chain links TRBV24-1 with TRBJ2-2; no firm D call. CDR1 and CDR2 from the germline V gene are KGHDR and SFDVKD. Trimming stripped 0 bases from V and 6 bases from J, with 7 bases between. The CDR3 totals 14 residues. The CDR3 nucleotides are TGTGCCACCAGTGATTTGGGGTACGCCGGGGAGCTGTTTTTT. Protein sequence: CATSDLGYAGELFF.

This clonotype has just a few counts. This chain connects TRBV30 to TRBJ2-3; D uncertain. Germline V gene sequence: CDR1 GTSNPN, CDR2 SVGIG (reference sequence). The V end was cut by 5 bases, the J end by 6 bases, with 12 bases between. The CDR3 totals 12 residues. This CDR3 reads CAWLDRGDTQYF. CDR3 DNA sequence: TGTGCCTGGCTCGACCGCGGCGATACGCAGTATTTT.

The sample holds many counts of this clonotype. This chain links TRBV3-1 with TRBJ2-2; TRBD2 agrees at 7 bases. Trimming removed 2 bases from V and 6 bases from J; junction bases left unmatched: 9. This CDR3 is 16 amino acids long. Germline V gene sequence: CDR1 LGHDT, CDR2 YNNKEL (reference sequence). CDR3 sequence: CASSQIGLAVAGELFF. CDR3 DNA sequence: TGTGCCAGCAGCCAAATTGGGCTAGCGGTGGCCGGGGAGCTGTTTTTT.